This paragraph covers one T cell receptor (beta chain) sequence. Its antigen remains unknown. 13 Jbeta primers and 60 Vbeta primers were used for the PCR. TCRdb's copy holds only in-frame clones and misses some; the assay was immunoSEQ multiplex PCR. The sample consists of approximately 56,000 clones, around three quarters of them appearing once. This entry belongs to a study of cytomegalovirus exposure and HLA in healthy donors. General observations from the study: The productive fraction for most TCR beta V segments was about 87% or about 30% in an earlier analysis.

Sequenced: PBMCs. This sequence was found in a woman in her fifties or sixties in good health and CMV-seropositive.

The CDR3: CASSLISRTGAIEQYF. The CDR3 nucleotides are TGTGCCAGCAGCTTAATTTCAAGGACAGGGGCGATCGAGCAGTACTTC. The rearrangement uses TRBV11-2 and TRBJ2-7; the match to TRBD1 covers 9 bases. The CDR3 has 16 amino acids. V lost 2 bases to trimming and J lost 6 bases; unmatched junction nucleotides: 11. Per the germline V gene, CDR1 is SGHAT and CDR2 is FQNNGV.